The entry below describes one T cell receptor beta chain. This entry belongs to a study of neoadjuvant anti-PD-1 for oral cavity cancer. Across the study: Around day 43, patients without progression received a fourth nivolumab dose before surgery.

The CDR3 spans 13 residues. Trimming pared 10 bases from V and 0 bases from J, leaving 10 bases between. From germline, CDR1 is MNHNS and CDR2 SASEGT. Indicated time point: after neoadjuvant nivolumab, at surgical resection. Using immunoSEQ multiplex PCR, the repertoire was profiled, and TCRdb retains in-frame clones only, with some absent. Found here are some 33,000 clones, almost 80% of them singletons; the top ten hold 3.4%. Material: PBMCs, obtained after nivolumab (anti-PD-1) treatment. This receptor was identified in a person between 35 and 79 years old with oral cavity squamous cell carcinoma. This sequence joins TRBV6-1 and TRBJ2-1; D is unresolved. The CDR3 reads CATDGRSYNEQFF. CDR3 in DNA: TGTGCCACCGACGGACGCTCCTACAATGAGCAGTTCTTC.